The TCR beta chain under discussion was sequenced for a study of PD-L1 blockade in urothelial cancer. On the study more broadly: Patients started atezolizumab in about 2014, 1,200 mg intravenously every 3 weeks. Bladder-origin urothelial cancer in males covered about 90% of the roughly 30 patients. Blood underwent analysis 3 weeks (second dose) and 6 weeks after treatment began.

PCRs each included synthetic TCR analog templates spiked in. The method was immunoSEQ multiplex PCR; TCRdb's version includes in-frame clones alone and lacks a portion of them. This repertoire shows fewer than 25,000 clones, roughly nine tenths found once; its top ten account for approximately 3%. The CDR3 loop spans 16 amino acids. V shed 6 bases and J shed 7 bases, with 25 bases lying between them. Per the germline V gene, CDR1 is SGDLS and CDR2 is YYNGEE. This receptor was identified in a man aged 50 to 59 with urothelial cancer. The V and J genes are TRBV9 and TRBJ1-2, with unresolved D. Material: PBMCs, obtained around atezolizumab (anti-PD-L1) treatment. The CDR3 sequence: CASTEALRSGLSGYTF. DNA for the CDR3: TGTGCCAGCACCGAGGCCCTCCGTAGCGGGCTAAGTGGCTACACCTTC.